This T cell receptor beta chain was sequenced for a study of neurological immune-mediated disorders. CDR3 length: 15 amino acids. Germline-derived CDR1 and CDR2 are MNHEY and SVGAGI. Trimming removed 6 bases at V and 2 bases at J, with 17 bases between. This clonotype occurred many times. The cDNA was generated through 5'RACE incorporating 10-nucleotide random UMIs. TCRdb called the 5' RACE reads again in MiXCR, with one record for every CDR3 protein. The sample contains roughly 90,000 distinct CDR3 sequences, roughly 3.5% of which appear only once. This chain links TRBV6-5 with TRBJ2-7; D may be TRBD2 (6 bases). Material: PBMCs. The receptor comes from a woman in her 50s with multiple sclerosis. The CDR3 loop is CASRVGGAVTYEQYF. The DNA for the CDR3 is TGTGCCAGCAGGGTCGGCGGGGCCGTCACCTACGAGCAGTACTTC.